The 25 T cell receptor beta chains below come from one sample, sequenced in a study of shared clonotypes between healthy human individuals. Assay used: immunoSEQ multiplex PCR; TCRdb lists only in-frame clones, some missing. Among some 510,000 clones listed, around 74% were seen once. The specimen was PBMCs. These TCRs come from a woman in her thirties or forties in good health. Some clones in this sample may be carry-over from other donors' samples.

The chain links TRBV5-4 to TRBJ1-1; D is unresolved. From germline, CDR1 is SGHNT and CDR2 YYREEE (reference sequence). CDR3 size: 12 residues. Trimming stripped 2 bases from V and 7 bases from J, with 9 bases between. CDR3 in amino acids: CASSFGRFEAFF. The CDR3 nucleotides are TGTGCCAGCAGCTTCGGAAGGTTTGAAGCTTTCTTT.

In this sample, this clone turned up a few times. The chain couples TRBV6-4 to TRBJ2-1; D assignment may be TRBD1 or TRBD2 (5 bases each). V was shortened by 0 bases and J by 4 bases, with 10 bases between the two germline ends. Germline-derived CDR1 and CDR2 are MRHNA and SNTAGT. The CDR3 has 15 amino acids. The DNA for the CDR3 is TGTGCCAGCAGTGACTCCGGGACGGAGTACAATGAGCAGTTCTTC. Translated: CASSDSGTEYNEQFF.

There are many counts of this clone. The chain recombines TRBV5-1 with TRBJ2-3, with no clear D. V dropped 4 bases and J dropped 6 bases, with 9 bases sitting between them. Germline V gene sequence: CDR1 SGHRS, CDR2 YFSETQ. The CDR3 loop spans 12 amino acids. In DNA form, the CDR3 reads TGCGCCAGCAGCGCCTCTAGGGATACGCAGTATTTT. It encodes CASSASRDTQYF.

The rearrangement joins TRBV30 to TRBJ1-6, with no clear D. V lost 3 bases and J lost 0, with 6 bases in between. CDR1 GTSNPN and CDR2 SVGIG come from the germline V gene (reference sequence). This CDR3 has 14 residues. The CDR3 is CAWRGYSYNSPLHF. For the CDR3, the DNA is TGTGCCTGGAGAGGATACTCCTATAATTCACCCCTCCACTTT.

Only one count was recorded for this clone. The V and J genes are TRBV4-1 and TRBJ2-3; D not resolved. Looked up from germline, CDR1 is MGHRA and CDR2 is YSYEKL. The CDR3 has 16 amino acids. V was pared by 1 base and J by 6 bases, with 17 bases between. The CDR3 coding sequence is TGCGCCAGCAGCCAAGGGGTTAGTTCAATATCGGATACGCAGTATTTT. Translation: CASSQGVSSISDTQYF.

This chain uses TRBV28 with TRBJ1-2; possible D gene TRBD1, 5 bases. Germline V gene sequence: CDR1 MDHEN, CDR2 SYDVKM. The germline V and J ends were trimmed by 5 bases and 2 bases, with 15 bases remaining between them. The CDR3 totals 15 residues. The CDR3 is CASSPPAGPNYGYTF. Written as DNA, the CDR3 is TGTGCCAGCAGTCCCCCGGCAGGGCCAAACTATGGCTACACCTTC.

This clone was observed a few times. J is TRBJ1-1 and V is TRBV5-5; the D is unclear. This CDR3 is built from 13 residues. In germline, CDR1 is SGHKS, CDR2 YYEKEE (reference sequence). The ends were cut back, 2 bases at V and 3 bases at J, with 8 bases in the middle. The CDR3 DNA sequence: TGTGCCAGCAGCTTTCGGAGTGACACTGAAGCTTTCTTT. Protein product: CASSFRSDTEAFF.

This clone was found many times. The gene calls are TRBV4-2 and TRBJ1-4; TRBD1 matches 8 bases. Germline V gene lookup returns CDR1 LGHNA and CDR2 YNFKEQ. Germline trimming cut 4 bases from V and 6 bases from J; bases unmatched to any gene: 10. The CDR3 runs 16 residues. CDR3 region: CASSPEGDRLDEKLFF. The CDR3 DNA reads as TGTGCCAGCAGCCCCGAGGGGGACAGGTTGGATGAAAAACTGTTTTTT.

Points on this clone: A much larger clone lies a single base off, so this may be a read error. The CDR3 ends on some other residue instead of the conserved phenylalanine or tryptophan, so this is likely a read error. The rearrangement links TRBV4-1 to TRBJ1-4, with 8 nucleotides matching TRBD1. The CDR3 contains 15 residues. J was trimmed by 6 bases and V by 4 bases; bases with no gene match: 7. Germline V gives CDR1 MGHRA, CDR2 YSYEKL. Here the CDR3 reads CASSPTGGWDEKLFL. Here the CDR3 DNA reads TGCGCCAGCAGCCCAACAGGGGGTTGGGATGAAAAACTGTTTCTT.

V usage is TRBV7-9 and J usage is TRBJ1-5, with D perhaps TRBD1 (5 bases). CDR3 length equals 13 residues. V shed 5 bases and J shed 11 bases, with 16 bases lying between them. The germline V gene encodes CDR1 SEHNR and CDR2 FQNEAQ (reference sequence). The CDR3 protein is CASSPQGGIAQHF. The CDR3 nucleotides read TGTGCCAGCAGCCCGCAGGGAGGGATCGCCCAGCATTTT.

The chain employs TRBV9 and TRBJ1-3, with unresolved D. The CDR3 spans 16 residues. The V gene lost 0 bases and the J gene lost 0 bases, with 10 bases spanning the gap. The germline gives CDR1 SGDLS, CDR2 YYNGEE. Here the CDR3 DNA reads TGTGCCAGCAGCGTAGGTCAAATCTACTCTGGAAACACCATATATTTT. Translating it yields CASSVGQIYSGNTIYF.

The DNA of the CDR3 is TGTGCCAGCAGTCAGACAGACTATGGCTACACCTTC. Translation gives CASSQTDYGYTF. The chain combines TRBV28 with TRBJ1-2; a possible D gene is TRBD1 (5 bases). V was clipped by 5 bases and J by 3 bases, with 7 bases between them. CDR1 is MDHEN, CDR2 SYDVKM, per germline. The CDR3 has 12 residues.

The V and J genes are TRBV6-1 and TRBJ1-4; D is perhaps TRBD1 (6 bases). Germline values: CDR1 MNHNS, CDR2 SASEGT. This CDR3 comprises 14 residues. V was trimmed by 7 bases and J by 8 bases, leaving 17 bases between them. The CDR3, as DNA: TGTGCCAGCACCCTAGGGGGGAACGGGGAAAAACTGTTTTTT. It is translated as CASTLGGNGEKLFF.

The V gene is TRBV7-8, the J gene TRBJ1-4; D unclear. Germline-derived CDR1 and CDR2 are SGHVS and FQNEAQ. The CDR3 loop spans 16 amino acids. Trimming removed 1 base at V and 4 bases at J, with 13 bases between. CDR3 sequence reads: CASSLGDRAFNEKLFF. The CDR3 bases are TGTGCCAGCAGCTTAGGCGATCGGGCGTTTAATGAAAAACTGTTTTTT.

The chain combines TRBV7-9 with TRBJ1-1; no clear D gene. The CDR3 length is 13 residues. Between the trimmed V and J ends, which lost 3 bases and 1 base, there was a span of 6 bases. Germline-derived CDR1 and CDR2 are SEHNR and FQNEAQ (reference sequence). Here the CDR3 DNA reads TGTGCCAGCAGCTTGACACCGAACACTGAAGCTTTCTTT. Residues: CASSLTPNTEAFF. The entire variable domain, with the rest obtained from reference TRBV7-9 and TRBJ1-1, is as follows: DTGVSQNPRHKITKRGQNVTFRCDPISEHNRLYWYRQTLGQGPEFLTYFQNEAQLEKSRLLSDRFSAERPKGSFSTLEIQRTEQGDSAMYLCASSLTPNTEAFFGQGTRLTVV.

This clone was counted at least ten times. Within the sample, other DNA sequences also encode this same CDR3. V usage is TRBV30 and J usage is TRBJ2-7, with D possibly being TRBD1 or TRBD2 (8 bases each). Trimming took off 2 bases at V and 7 bases at J, with 21 bases between the two ends. The CDR3 totals 15 residues. CDR1 is GTSNPN and CDR2 is SVGIG in the germline V gene (reference sequence). For the CDR3, the DNA is TGTGCCTGGAGTCGAGGACAGGGACTAGTAGAGGAGCAGTACTTC. Its translation: CAWSRGQGLVEEQYF.

This clone was counted many times. This chain uses TRBV28 with TRBJ2-5; 7 bases are a match to TRBD2. Germline V gene lookup returns CDR1 MDHEN and CDR2 SYDVKM. The ends lost 5 bases at V and 5 bases at J; junction bases unmatched: 5. The length of the CDR3 is 13 residues. The CDR3 loop is CASSGEGRETQYF. CDR3 nucleotides: TGTGCCAGCAGTGGGGAGGGGAGGGAGACCCAGTACTTC. The variable domain in full, with the rest retrieved from reference TRBV28 and TRBJ2-5, is DVKVTQSSRYLVKRTGEKVFLECVQDMDHENMFWYRQDPGLGLRLIYFSYDVKMKEKGDIPEGYSVSREKKERFSLILESASTNQTSMYLCASSGEGRETQYFGPGTRLLVL.

The chain combines TRBV28 with TRBJ2-1; TRBD1 agrees at 8 bases. This CDR3 has 15 residues. V trimming: 2 bases; J trimming: 3 bases; junction bases outside the gene matches: 3. The germline V gene encodes CDR1 MDHEN and CDR2 SYDVKM. The chain's CDR3 is CASSLQGAGYNEQFF. In DNA form, the CDR3 reads TGTGCCAGCAGTTTACAGGGGGCGGGCTACAATGAGCAGTTCTTC. Full variable domain (rest looked up from reference TRBV28 and TRBJ2-1): DVKVTQSSRYLVKRTGEKVFLECVQDMDHENMFWYRQDPGLGLRLIYFSYDVKMKEKGDIPEGYSVSREKKERFSLILESASTNQTSMYLCASSLQGAGYNEQFFGPGTRLTVL.

The chain links TRBV5-1 to TRBJ1-3; perhaps TRBD1 as D (5 bases). Germline CDR1 and CDR2: SGHRS and YFSETQ. The CDR3 runs 15 residues. Trimming left V 4 bases short and J 1 base short, with 12 bases between. The CDR3 DNA reads as TGCGCCAGCAGCCCGGGGGGGATGTCTGGAAACACCATATATTTT. Its protein is CASSPGGMSGNTIYF.

The chain combines TRBV6-5 with TRBJ2-3; D unresolved. Germline V lookup: CDR1 MNHEY, CDR2 SVGAGI. Trimming took off 6 bases at V and 4 bases at J, with 5 bases between the two ends. There are 11 residues in the CDR3. CDR3 region: CASRLSDTQYF. The CDR3 region has the DNA TGTGCCAGCAGGCTCTCAGATACGCAGTATTTT.

V is TRBV19 and J is TRBJ1-5, with a possible D match to TRBD1 (5 bases). Trimming cost V 5 bases and J 2 bases, with 13 bases left between them. This CDR3 contains 15 residues. The germline CDR1 and CDR2 sequences are LNHDA and SQIVND (reference sequence). This chain's CDR3 is CASSVPGLGNQPQHF. CDR3 DNA sequence: TGTGCCAGTAGTGTCCCAGGGTTGGGCAATCAGCCCCAGCATTTT.

This clone was detected a few times. This sample includes further DNA sequences coding for the same CDR3. The rearrangement joins TRBV7-2 to TRBJ1-5, with D possibly TRBD1 on 5 matching bases. V lost 1 base to trimming and J lost 7 bases, with 5 bases between them. The CDR3 sequence is 12 residues long. Germline V gene lookup returns CDR1 SGHTA and CDR2 FQGNSA. CDR3 sequence: CASSLGGQPQHF. The CDR3 DNA sequence: TGTGCCAGCAGCTTAGGGGGGCAGCCCCAGCATTTT.

Note on this clone: An end of the junction does not agree with germline; a read error may underlie this. This sequence joins TRBV20-1 and TRBJ2-1; tentative D call: TRBD1 (6 bases). The CDR3 has 11 residues. CDR1 is DFQATT, CDR2 SNEGSKA, per germline (reference sequence). The CDR3 coding sequence is TGCAGTGCTAGATGGGACAACGAGCAGTTCTTC. Its translation is CSARWDNEQFF.

The sample holds one count of this clone. The V gene is TRBV7-2, the J gene TRBJ2-1, with D maybe TRBD1 (7 bases). This CDR3 has 15 amino acids. The germline V gene has CDR1 SGHTA and CDR2 FQGNSA. V was trimmed by 6 bases and J by 2 bases, leaving 14 bases between them. This CDR3 reads CASRNRGGAYNEQFF. CDR3 coding DNA: TGTGCCAGCAGGAACAGGGGCGGGGCCTACAATGAGCAGTTCTTC.

CDR3 sequence reads: CASSLAGTELGGYTF. In DNA form, the CDR3 reads TGTGCCAGCAGCTTGGCCGGAACTGAGTTGGGCGGCTACACCTTC. The chain employs TRBV5-4 and TRBJ1-2; D uncertain. V was pared by 0 bases and J by 8 bases, with 17 bases between. CDR1 and CDR2 from the germline V gene are SGHNT and YYREEE (reference sequence). The CDR3 runs 15 residues.